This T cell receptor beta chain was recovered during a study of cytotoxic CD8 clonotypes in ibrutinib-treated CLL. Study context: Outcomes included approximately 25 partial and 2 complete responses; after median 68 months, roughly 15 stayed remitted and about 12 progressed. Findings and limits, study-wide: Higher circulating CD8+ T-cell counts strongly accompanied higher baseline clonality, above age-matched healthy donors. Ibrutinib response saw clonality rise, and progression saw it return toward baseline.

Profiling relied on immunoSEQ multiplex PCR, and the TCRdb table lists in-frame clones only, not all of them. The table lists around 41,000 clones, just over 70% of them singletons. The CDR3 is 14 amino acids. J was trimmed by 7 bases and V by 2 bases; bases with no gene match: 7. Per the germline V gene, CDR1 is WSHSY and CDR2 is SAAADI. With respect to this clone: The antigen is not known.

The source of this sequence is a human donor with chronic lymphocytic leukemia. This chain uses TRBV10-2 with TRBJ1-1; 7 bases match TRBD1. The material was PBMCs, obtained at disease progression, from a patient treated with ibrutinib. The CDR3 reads CASSEMRGQGEAFF. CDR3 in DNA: TGCGCCAGCAGTGAGATGAGGGGGCAGGGTGAAGCTTTCTTT.